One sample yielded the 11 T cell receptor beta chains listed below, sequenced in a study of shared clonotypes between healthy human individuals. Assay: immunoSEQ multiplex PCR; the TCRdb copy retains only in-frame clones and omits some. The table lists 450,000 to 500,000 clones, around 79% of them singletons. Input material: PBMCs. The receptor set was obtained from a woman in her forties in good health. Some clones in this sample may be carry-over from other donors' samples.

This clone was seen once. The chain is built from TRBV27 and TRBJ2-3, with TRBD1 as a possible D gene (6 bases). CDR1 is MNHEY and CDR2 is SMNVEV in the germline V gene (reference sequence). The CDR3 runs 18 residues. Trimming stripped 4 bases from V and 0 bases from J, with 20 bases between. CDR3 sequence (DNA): TGTGCCAGCAGTTACGCCCCCCCGGGACACCCTAGCACAGATACGCAGTATTTT. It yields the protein CASSYAPPGHPSTDTQYF.

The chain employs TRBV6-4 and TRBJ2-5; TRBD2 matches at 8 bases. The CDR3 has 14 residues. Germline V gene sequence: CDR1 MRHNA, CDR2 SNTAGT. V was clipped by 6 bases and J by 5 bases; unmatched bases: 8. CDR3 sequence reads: CASSRGLARETQYF. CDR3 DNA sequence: TGTGCCAGCAGCCGCGGACTAGCACGGGAGACCCAGTACTTC.

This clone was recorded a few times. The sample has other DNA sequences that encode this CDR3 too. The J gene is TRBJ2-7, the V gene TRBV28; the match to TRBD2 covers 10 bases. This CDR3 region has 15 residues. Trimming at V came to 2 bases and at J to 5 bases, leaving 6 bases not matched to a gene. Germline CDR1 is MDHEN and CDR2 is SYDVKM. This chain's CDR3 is CASSLGAGGPHEQYF. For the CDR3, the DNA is TGTGCCAGCAGTTTAGGAGCGGGAGGGCCCCACGAGCAGTACTTC.

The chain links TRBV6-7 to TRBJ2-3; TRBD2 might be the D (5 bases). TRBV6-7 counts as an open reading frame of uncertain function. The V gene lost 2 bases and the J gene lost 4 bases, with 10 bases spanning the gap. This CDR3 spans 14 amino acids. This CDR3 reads CASSYLQRADTQYF. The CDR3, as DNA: TGTGCCAGCAGTTACCTTCAGAGGGCAGATACGCAGTATTTT.

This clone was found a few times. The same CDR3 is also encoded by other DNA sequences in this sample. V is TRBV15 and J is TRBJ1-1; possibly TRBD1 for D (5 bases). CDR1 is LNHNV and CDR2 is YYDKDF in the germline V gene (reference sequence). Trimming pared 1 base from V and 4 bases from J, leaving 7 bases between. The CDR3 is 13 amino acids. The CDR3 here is CATSRGGGTEAFF. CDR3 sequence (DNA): TGTGCCACCAGCAGAGGGGGCGGCACTGAAGCTTTCTTT.

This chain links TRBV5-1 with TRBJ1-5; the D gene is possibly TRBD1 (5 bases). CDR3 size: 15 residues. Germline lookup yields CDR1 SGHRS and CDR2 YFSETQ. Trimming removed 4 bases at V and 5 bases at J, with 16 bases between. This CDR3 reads CASSNTGGDDQPQHF. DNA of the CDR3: TGCGCCAGCAGCAATACGGGGGGGGACGATCAGCCCCAGCATTTT.

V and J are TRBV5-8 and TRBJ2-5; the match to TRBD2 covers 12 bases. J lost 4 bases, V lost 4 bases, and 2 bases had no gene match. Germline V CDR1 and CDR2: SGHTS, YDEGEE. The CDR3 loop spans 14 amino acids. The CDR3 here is CASSPGLAGETQYF. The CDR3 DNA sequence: TGTGCCAGCAGCCCGGGACTAGCGGGAGAGACCCAGTACTTC.

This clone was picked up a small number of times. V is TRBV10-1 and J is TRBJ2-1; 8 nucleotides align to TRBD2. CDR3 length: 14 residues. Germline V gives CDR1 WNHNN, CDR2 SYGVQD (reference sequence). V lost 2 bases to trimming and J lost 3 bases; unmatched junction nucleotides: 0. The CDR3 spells CASSETSGYNEQFF. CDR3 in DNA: TGCGCCAGCAGTGAGACTAGCGGCTACAATGAGCAGTTCTTC.

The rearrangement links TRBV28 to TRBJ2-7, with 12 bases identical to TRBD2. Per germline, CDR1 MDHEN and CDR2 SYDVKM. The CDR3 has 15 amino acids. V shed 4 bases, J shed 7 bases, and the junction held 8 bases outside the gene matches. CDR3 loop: CASSSPGLAGGEQYF. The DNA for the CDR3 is TGTGCCAGCAGTTCACCGGGACTAGCGGGTGGGGAGCAGTACTTC.

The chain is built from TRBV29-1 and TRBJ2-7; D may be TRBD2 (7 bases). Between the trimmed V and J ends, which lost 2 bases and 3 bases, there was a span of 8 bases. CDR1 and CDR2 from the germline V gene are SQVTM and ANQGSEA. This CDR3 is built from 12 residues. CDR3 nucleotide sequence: TGCAGCGTTGAAAGGGGGGGCTACGAGCAGTACTTC. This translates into CSVERGGYEQYF.

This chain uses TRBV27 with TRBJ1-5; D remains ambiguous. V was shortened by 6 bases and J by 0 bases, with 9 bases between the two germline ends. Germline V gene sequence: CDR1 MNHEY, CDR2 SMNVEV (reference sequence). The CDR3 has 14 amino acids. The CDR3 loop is CASSIRHSNQPQHF. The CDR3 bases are TGTGCCAGCAGCATCCGACATAGCAATCAGCCCCAGCATTTT.